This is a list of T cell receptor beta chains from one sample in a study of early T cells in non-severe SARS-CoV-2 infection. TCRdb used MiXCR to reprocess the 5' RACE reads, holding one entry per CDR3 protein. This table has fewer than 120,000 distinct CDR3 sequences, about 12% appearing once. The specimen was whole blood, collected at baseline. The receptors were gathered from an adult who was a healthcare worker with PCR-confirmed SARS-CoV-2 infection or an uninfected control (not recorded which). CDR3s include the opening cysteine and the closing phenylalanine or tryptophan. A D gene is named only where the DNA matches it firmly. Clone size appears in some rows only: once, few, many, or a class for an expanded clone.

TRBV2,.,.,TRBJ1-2,TGTGCCAGCAGCCCTCTTCAGGGAGAAGGCTACACCTTC,CASSPLQGEGYTF
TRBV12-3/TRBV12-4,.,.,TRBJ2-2,TGTGCCAGCAGCCCCCCCTGGGATACTACCGGGGAGCTGTTTTTT,CASSPPWDTTGELFF
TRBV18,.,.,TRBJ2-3,TGTGCCAGCTCACCAGGAGAAGCCGGTACGCAGTATTTT,CASSPGEAGTQYF
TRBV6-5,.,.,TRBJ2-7,TGTGCCAGCAGTTACCTGGGCAGGGTCCACGAGCAGTACTTC,CASSYLGRVHEQYF
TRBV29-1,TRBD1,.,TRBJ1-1,TGCAGCGGTGTGGGACAGTTGAACACTGAAGCTTTCTTT,CSGVGQLNTEAFF
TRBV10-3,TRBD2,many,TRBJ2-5,TGTGCCATCAGTGAGGAGCGGGAGGGCCTCGAGACCCAGTACTTC,CAISEEREGLETQYF
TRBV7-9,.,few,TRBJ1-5,TGTGCCAGCAGCTTAGGGGAATTGCAGCCCCAGCATTTT,CASSLGELQPQHF
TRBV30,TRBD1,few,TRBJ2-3,TGTGCCTGGAGTCCAAACCGACAGGGACGCACAGATACGCAGTATTTT,CAWSPNRQGRTDTQYF
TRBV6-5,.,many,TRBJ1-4,TGTGCCAGCAGTTACTCGATGGGGGGTGAAAAACTGTTTTTT,CASSYSMGGEKLFF
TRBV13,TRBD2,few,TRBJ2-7,TGTGCCAGCAAGGAGGGAGCTAGCGGTAGCTCCTACGAGCAGTACTTC,CASKEGASGSSYEQYF
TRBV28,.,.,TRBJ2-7,TGTGCCAGCAGTTCCCCGGGACTGGGGTCGGGCGAGCAGTACTTC,CASSSPGLGSGEQYF
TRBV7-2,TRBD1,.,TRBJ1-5,TGTGCCAGCAGCCTTCAGGGGGGGGGCAATCAGCCCCAGCATTTT,CASSLQGGGNQPQHF
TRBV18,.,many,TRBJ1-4,TGTGCCAGCTCACCAGGGAGTAATGAAAAACTGTTTTTT,CASSPGSNEKLFF
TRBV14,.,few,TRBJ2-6,TGTGCCAGCAGCGCAAGCAGGCAGGGCAACGTCCTGACTTTC,CASSASRQGNVLTF
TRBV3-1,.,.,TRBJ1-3,TGTGCCAGCACCCCAGCTTTGATGGGGCCTGGAAACACCATATATTTT,CASTPALMGPGNTIYF
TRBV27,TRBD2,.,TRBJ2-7,TGTGCCGCCCGGGACTATAACTACGAGCAGTACTTC,CAARDYNYEQYF
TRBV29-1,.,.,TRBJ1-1,TGCAGCGTCTACCACAGAGAAGCTTTCTTT,CSVYHREAFF
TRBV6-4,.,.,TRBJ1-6,TGTGCCAGCAGTGATGAAGGAAAGAATTCACCCCTCCACTTT,CASSDEGKNSPLHF
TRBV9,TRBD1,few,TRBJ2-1,TGTGCCAGCAGCGTAGTGGACAGGGCCTACAATGAGCAGTTCTTC,CASSVVDRAYNEQFF
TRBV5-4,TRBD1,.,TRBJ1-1,TGTGCCAGCAGCTCGGGGCCGGGACAGGCGAACACTGAAGCTTTCTTT,CASSSGPGQANTEAFF
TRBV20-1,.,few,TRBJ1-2,TGCAGTGGTTTCGAGGGTAGTCAGGGAGGGTATGGCTACACCTTC,CSGFEGSQGGYGYTF
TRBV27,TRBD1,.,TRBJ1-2,TGTGCCAGCAAGGGACAGGGGGCGGATGGCTACACCTTC,CASKGQGADGYTF
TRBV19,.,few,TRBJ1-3,TGTGCCAGTAGTACCCCCTTTGAGAGCTCTGGAAACACCATATATTTT,CASSTPFESSGNTIYF
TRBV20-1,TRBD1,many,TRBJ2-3,TGCAGTGCTAGACCCGTAGGACAGGGAGTAACAGATACGCAGTATTTT,CSARPVGQGVTDTQYF
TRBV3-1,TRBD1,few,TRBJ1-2,TGTGCCAGCAGCCCCCGACAGGGGGGTTGGGACTATGGCTACACCTTC,CASSPRQGGWDYGYTF
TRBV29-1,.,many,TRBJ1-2,TGCAGCGTTGAAAATAGGCTGACCGGATCCAATGGCTACACCTTC,CSVENRLTGSNGYTF
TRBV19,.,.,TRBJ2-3,TGTGCCAGTACAGGGGCCCGCACAGATACGCAGTATTTT,CASTGARTDTQYF
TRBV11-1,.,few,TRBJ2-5,TGTGCCAGCAGCTTAGTGATGAGGTGGCGCCGCGAAGAGACCCAGTACTTC,CASSLVMRWRREETQYF
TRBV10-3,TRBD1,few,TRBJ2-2,TGTGCCATCAGTGACAACCTGGGGACAGGGGCGAACACCGGGGAGCTGTTTTTT,CAISDNLGTGANTGELFF
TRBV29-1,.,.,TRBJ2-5,TGCAGCGCCGGTCCAAGAGAGACCCAGTACTTC,CSAGPRETQYF
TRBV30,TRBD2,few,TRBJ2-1,TGTGCCTGGAGTCCCGGACTAGCGGGAGGCCGGGAGCAGTTCTTC,CAWSPGLAGGREQFF
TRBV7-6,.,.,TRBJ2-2,TGTGCCAGCAGCTTAGACCCGATAGGCGCCGGGGAGCTGTTTTTT,CASSLDPIGAGELFF
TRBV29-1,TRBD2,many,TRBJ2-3,TGCAGCGTGGGGGGACTAGCGGGAGGGCCTGATACGCAGTATTTT,CSVGGLAGGPDTQYF
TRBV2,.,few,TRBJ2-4,TGTGCCAGCAGTGGGCAGGGAATAGCCAAAAACATTCAGTACTTC,CASSGQGIAKNIQYF
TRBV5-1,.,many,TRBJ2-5,TGCGCCAGCAGCTTGGCCGGGCTCCAAGAGACCCAGTACTTC,CASSLAGLQETQYF
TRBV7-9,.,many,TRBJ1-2,TGTGCCAGCAGCCAGGCGGCAGGACCCCATGGCTACACCTTC,CASSQAAGPHGYTF
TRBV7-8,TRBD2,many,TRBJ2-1,TGTGCCAGCAGTGGACTAGCGGGGCCTACCTACAATGAGCAGTTCTTC,CASSGLAGPTYNEQFF
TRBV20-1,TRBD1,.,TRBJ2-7,TGCAGTGCCATATCCCACGGGACAGCCTTCTACGAGCAGTACTTC,CSAISHGTAFYEQYF
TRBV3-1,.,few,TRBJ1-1,TGTGCCAGCAGCCCTTTTCGGGGTGAAGCTTTCTTT,CASSPFRGEAFF
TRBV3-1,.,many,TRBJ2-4,TGTGCCAGCAGCCAAGAGACGGGGGCGGAGGCCATTCAGTACTTC,CASSQETGAEAIQYF
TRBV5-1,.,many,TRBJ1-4,TGCGCCAGCAGCTCGGGACGGCCTGAAAAACTGTTTTTT,CASSSGRPEKLFF
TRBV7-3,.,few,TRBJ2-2,TGTGCCAGCAGCTTTTCGGGGCGCCTGTTGGGCGGGGAGCTGTTTTTT,CASSFSGRLLGGELFF
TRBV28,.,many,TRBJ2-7,TGTGCCAGCAGTGCACGTGGGATCGACTACGAGCAGTACTTC,CASSARGIDYEQYF
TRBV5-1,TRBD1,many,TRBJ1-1,TGCGCCAGCAGCTTTGACAGGGACATTGAAGCTTTCTTT,CASSFDRDIEAFF
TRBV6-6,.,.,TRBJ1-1,TGTGCCAGCAGGGTTCTAAGGAGTGAAGCTTTCTTT,CASRVLRSEAFF
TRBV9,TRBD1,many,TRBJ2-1,TGTGCCAGCAGCTTAACAGGGGCCTACAATGAGCAGTTCTTC,CASSLTGAYNEQFF
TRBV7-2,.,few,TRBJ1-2,TGTGCCAGCAGCTTAGCACGGACAGCTAACTATGGCTACACCTTC,CASSLARTANYGYTF
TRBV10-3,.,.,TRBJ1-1,TGTGCCATCACCTGGGACCCGAACACTGAAGCTTTCTTT,CAITWDPNTEAFF
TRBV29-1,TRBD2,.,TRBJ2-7,TGCAGCGCCTGGGACGGGGGGATCCACGAGCAGTACTTC,CSAWDGGIHEQYF